The present TCR beta chain was sequenced within a study of Tregs in tolerant kidney transplant recipients. Study-wide results and limits: For some patients, primers changed over time, blocking nucleotide-level comparison.

Mixed chimerism was transient after nonmyeloablative marrow transplants from related graft donors. The CDR3 runs 13 residues. The V gene's germline CDR1 is SGHTS and CDR2 YDEGEE. V lost 4 bases to trimming and J lost 3 bases, with 10 bases between them. Note on this clone: Its target is unknown. Sequencing ends 3 residues short of the CDR3 end; the germline J gene provides the rest.

The protocol was immunoSEQ multiplex PCR, while the TCRdb copy is restricted to in-frame clones and leaves out a portion. The record lists 6,400 or so clones, of which the ten most abundant hold around 40%. This TCR came from a human patient who received a combined kidney and bone marrow transplant. Some T cells may be supplied by the graft donor. This specimen consisted of CD8+ T cells from blood (PBMCs), obtained 12 months after the transplant. The V call is TRBV5-8, the J call TRBJ1-1; D gene ambiguous. The sequenced CDR3 bases are TGTGCCAGCAGCCCGAGCGGGTACACTGAA. Translating gives CASSPSGYTE. The whole CDR3 sequence is CASSPSGYTEAFF.